The 20 T cell receptor beta chains given below trace back to one sample, sequenced in a study of T-cell memory formation after mild COVID-19. MiXCR was run by TCRdb on the 5' RACE reads, yielding one entry per CDR3 protein. The sample yields more than 300,000 distinct CDR3 sequences, roughly 13% seen once. Sequences were obtained from PBMCs or a T cell subset sorted from them (not recorded which). The source is a man between 18 and 35 years old who had mild COVID-19 (a few samples of this study predate the infection). Cell type and time point are not known.

This clonotype was seen repeatedly, ten times or more. The rearrangement uses TRBV5-5 and TRBJ2-1; 7 bases agree with TRBD2. V lost 0 bases and J lost 6; bases outside the gene matches: 3. This CDR3 is 14 amino acids long. Looked up from germline, CDR1 is SGHKS and CDR2 is YYEKEE (reference sequence). In DNA, the CDR3 is TGTGCCAGCAGCTTGGCCGGGACTACCAATGAGCAGTTCTTC. Residues: CASSLAGTTNEQFF.

The chain couples TRBV19 to TRBJ1-2, with a weak D call TRBD1 (5 bases). This CDR3 contains 15 residues. V lost 3 bases to trimming and J lost 1 base, with 12 bases between them. Germline V CDR1 and CDR2: LNHDA, SQIVND (reference sequence). CDR3 loop: CASSMEGSLNYGYTF. CDR3 bases: TGTGCCAGTAGTATGGAGGGGTCCCTTAACTATGGCTACACCTTC.

This clonotype showed up just a few times. The chain couples TRBV7-9 to TRBJ2-5; possibly TRBD2 for D (5 bases). This CDR3 has 14 residues. V was trimmed by 1 base and J by 4 bases, leaving 10 bases between them. Germline V gene lookup returns CDR1 SEHNR and CDR2 FQNEAQ (reference sequence). CDR3 coding DNA: TGTGCCAGCAGCTTAGGGGAGCCCCGAGAGACCCAGTACTTC. It specifies CASSLGEPRETQYF.

This clonotype was seen ten or more times. The chain couples TRBV7-2 to TRBJ2-5; 10 bases align to TRBD2. The J segment lost 5 bases and the V segment lost 1 base, leaving 7 bases of the junction unmatched. In germline, CDR1 is SGHTA, CDR2 FQGNSA. There are 16 residues in the CDR3. The CDR3 coding sequence is TGTGCCAGCAGCTTAGTAAGGACTAGCGGCGTGGAGACCCAGTACTTC. It yields the protein CASSLVRTSGVETQYF.

This clonotype was counted ten times or more. V and J are TRBV12-3 or TRBV12-4 and TRBJ2-5, with 12 bases lining up with TRBD2. This CDR3 comprises 16 residues. J lost 5 bases, V lost 5 bases, and 9 bases had no gene match. The CDR3 region has the DNA TGTGCCAGCAGTGCCCCTAGCGGGGGGGCCTATGAGACCCAGTACTTC. It translates to CASSAPSGGAYETQYF.

The chain couples TRBV5-1 to TRBJ2-3; 13 bases match TRBD2. V lost 3 bases and J lost 3; bases outside the gene matches: 7. Germline CDR1 reads SGHRS; CDR2 reads YFSETQ. The CDR3 loop spans 17 amino acids. The CDR3 sequence: CASSWGTSGETTDTQYF. Written as DNA, the CDR3 is TGCGCCAGCAGCTGGGGGACTAGCGGGGAGACTACAGATACGCAGTATTTT.

This clonotype was seen only a few times. The V gene is TRBV12-3 or TRBV12-4, the J gene TRBJ1-1; D is unresolved. V dropped 8 bases and J dropped 7 bases, with 17 bases sitting between them. This CDR3 has 13 residues. The CDR3 nucleotides are TGTGCCAGCGGCTCCCCCAGGTCCCATGAAGCTTTCTTT. This gives the protein CASGSPRSHEAFF.

This clonotype was seen ten or more times. The rearrangement links TRBV12-3 or TRBV12-4 to TRBJ2-1; TRBD2 is a possible D gene (7 bases). CDR3 length: 14 residues. Trimming cost V 2 bases and J 12 bases, with 17 bases left between them. The chain's CDR3 is CASSLRGGASGQFF. In DNA form, the CDR3 reads TGTGCCAGCAGTTTAAGGGGGGGGGCATCCGGGCAGTTCTTC.

The chain has TRBV6-1 and TRBJ1-2; D is unclear. The CDR3 loop spans 16 amino acids. Germline-derived CDR1 and CDR2 are MNHNS and SASEGT. V dropped 0 bases and J dropped 3 bases, with 14 bases sitting between them. CDR3 sequence: CASSEAGSVYYYGYTF. DNA of the CDR3: TGTGCCAGCAGTGAAGCGGGGTCGGTTTACTACTATGGCTACACCTTC.

V gene TRBV5-1 combines with J gene TRBJ1-6; D might be TRBD1 (6 bases). CDR1 is SGHRS, CDR2 YFSETQ, per germline. V lost 1 base, J lost 10 bases, and 12 bases lay in between. The CDR3 has 14 residues. The CDR3 loop reads CASSLRGGHSPLHF. Written as DNA, the CDR3 is TGCGCCAGCAGCTTGCGTGGGGGCCACTCACCCCTCCACTTT.

This clonotype has just a few counts. The rearrangement joins TRBV12-3 or TRBV12-4 to TRBJ1-5; TRBD1 aligns across 7 bases. There are 15 residues in the CDR3. Unmatched junction bases numbered 12, after V lost 6 bases and J lost 7 bases. As DNA, the CDR3 is TGTGCCAGCAGGCCCGAGGGGGACAGAGACCAGCCCCAGCATTTT. As protein: CASRPEGDRDQPQHF.

This clonotype appeared a few times. The rearrangement links TRBV20-1 to TRBJ2-1, with TRBD2 matching over 11 bases. CDR3 size: 14 residues. Germline CDR1 DFQATT, CDR2 SNEGSKA (reference sequence). Losses at the gene ends were 5 bases for V and 4 bases for J; bases not matched to a gene: 4. The CDR3 here is CSASRLAGYNEQFF. The CDR3 DNA sequence: TGCAGTGCTTCCCGACTAGCGGGATACAATGAGCAGTTCTTC.

The genes are TRBV5-1 and TRBJ2-5; maybe TRBD1 (6 bases). Deletions cut 7 bases from V and 2 bases from J, with 15 bases between. From germline, CDR1 is SGHRS and CDR2 YFSETQ. The CDR3 spans 14 residues. In DNA form, the CDR3 reads TGCGCCAGCGTGGTGGACAGTCTTCAAGAGACCCAGTACTTC. This encodes CASVVDSLQETQYF.

In its sample, this clonotype was seen many times. The V call is TRBV4-3, the J call TRBJ2-7, with TRBD1 matching 8 bases. Germline-derived CDR1 and CDR2 are LGHNA and YSLEER. This CDR3 is built from 15 residues. V lost 1 base, J lost 2 bases, and 4 bases stayed unmatched. This chain's CDR3 is CASSQATGDTYEQYF. CDR3 sequence (DNA): TGCGCCAGCAGCCAAGCGACAGGGGACACCTACGAGCAGTACTTC.

This clonotype has only a few counts. This sequence joins TRBV20-1 and TRBJ2-1; D possibly corresponds to TRBD2 (6 bases). V was pared by 1 base and J by 6 bases, with 16 bases between. The CDR3 contains 15 residues. From germline, CDR1 is DFQATT and CDR2 SNEGSKA (reference sequence). The CDR3 sequence: CSARAGWLASNEQFF. The CDR3 nucleotides are TGCAGTGCTAGAGCTGGGTGGCTAGCGTCCAATGAGCAGTTCTTC.

This chain links TRBV5-6 with TRBJ2-5; 8 positions match TRBD2. Per germline, CDR1 SGHDT and CDR2 YYEEEE. V shed 5 bases, J shed 11 bases, and the junction held 5 bases outside the gene matches. This CDR3 comprises 11 residues. The CDR3 loop reads CASSRSGAQYF. In DNA, the CDR3 is TGTGCCAGCAGTCGTAGCGGGGCTCAGTACTTC. Together with reference TRBV5-6 and TRBJ2-5, the CDR3 gives the full variable domain: DAGVTQSPTHLIKTRGQQVTLRCSPKSGHDTVSWYQQALGQGPQFIFQYYEEEERQRGNFPDRFSGHQFPNYSSELNVNALLLGDSALYLCASSRSGAQYFGPGTRLLVL.

This clonotype was counted only a few times. The chain carries TRBV18 and TRBJ2-3; TRBD2 is a possible D gene (5 bases). The germline gives CDR1 KGHSH, CDR2 LQKENI. The CDR3 extends over 14 amino acids. Trimming removed 3 bases at V and 4 bases at J, with 11 bases between. CDR3 protein: CASSPFEDSDTQYF. The CDR3 region has the DNA TGTGCCAGCTCACCTTTTGAGGACTCAGATACGCAGTATTTT.

This clonotype was observed at least ten times. V is TRBV4-2 and J is TRBJ1-6, with D possibly being TRBD1 (6 bases). Germline CDR1 and CDR2: LGHNA and YNFKEQ. Trimming took off 0 bases at V and 10 bases at J, with 10 bases between the two ends. CDR3 size: 14 residues. DNA for the CDR3: TGTGCCAGCAGCCAAGACAGCGGGGGCTCACCCCTCCACTTT. Translation: CASSQDSGGSPLHF.

This clonotype was seen a handful of times. This chain uses TRBV7-9 with TRBJ2-7; D is undetermined. V dropped 7 bases and J dropped 0 bases, with 19 bases sitting between them. Germline lookup yields CDR1 SEHNR and CDR2 FQNEAQ (reference sequence). This CDR3 has 16 residues. The DNA of the CDR3 is TGTGCCAGCACCCAGCCCGAGAAACGGAGCTCCTACGAGCAGTACTTC. Amino acids: CASTQPEKRSSYEQYF.

The chain combines TRBV27 with TRBJ1-1, with D uncertain. The CDR3 loop spans 14 amino acids. Germline V gene lookup returns CDR1 MNHEY and CDR2 SMNVEV (reference sequence). V gave up 3 bases and J gave up 0 bases, with 8 bases separating them. CDR3 in DNA: TGTGCCAGCAGTTTCGAGGGTTTGAACACTGAAGCTTTCTTT. The encoded protein is CASSFEGLNTEAFF.